Each of the 16 T cell receptor beta chains below was sequenced from the same sample in a study of cytomegalovirus exposure and HLA in healthy donors. PCR involved 60 Vbeta and 13 Jbeta primers. The repertoire was sequenced with immunoSEQ multiplex PCR; TCRdb's copy has only in-frame clones and lacks some. The sample consists of 100,000 to 150,000 clones, around 84% of them appearing once. Source material: PBMCs. The receptors stem from a man aged 18 to 30 in good health and CMV-seronegative.

The CDR3 reads CASSLVGGGFNEQFF. In nucleotides, the CDR3 is TGCGCCAGCAGCTTGGTCGGGGGGGGTTTCAATGAGCAGTTCTTC. The chain uses TRBV5-1 and TRBJ2-1; 8 bases are shared with TRBD2. The germline gives CDR1 SGHRS, CDR2 YFSETQ. The CDR3 covers 15 residues. Trimming removed 0 bases from V and 6 bases from J; junction bases left unmatched: 5.

The rearrangement joins TRBV7-2 to TRBJ1-2; tentative D call: TRBD1 (6 bases). Between the trimmed V and J ends, which lost 5 bases and 4 bases, there was a span of 29 bases. There are 19 residues in the CDR3. Germline CDR1 is SGHTA and CDR2 is FQGNSA. The CDR3 DNA follows: TGTGCCAGCAGCCCTGGGGGGGGGCCTCGGTCCAAGGGGGGCTATGGCTACACCTTC. Protein product: CASSPGGGPRSKGGYGYTF.

The chain joins TRBV29-1 to TRBJ1-1; D is uncertain. Trimming removed 2 bases from V and 3 bases from J, with 10 bases in between. The CDR3 is 13 residues long. Germline assignment: CDR1 SQVTM and CDR2 ANQGSEA. In nucleotides, the CDR3 is TGCAGCGTTGAACGGGGAACGTACACTGAAGCTTTCTTT. Protein: CSVERGTYTEAFF.

CDR3 loop: CASSFRTGSGEQYF. DNA of the CDR3: TGTGCCAGCAGCTTCCGGACAGGGTCGGGGGAGCAGTACTTC. This chain joins TRBV5-4 and TRBJ2-7; 8 positions agree with TRBD1. The CDR3 consists of 14 residues. Germline CDR1 is SGHNT and CDR2 is YYREEE (reference sequence). The V gene end was trimmed by 2 bases and the J gene end by 7 bases; junction bases not matched to a gene: 8.

The V gene is TRBV6-1, the J gene TRBJ1-1; the D gene is possibly TRBD1 (5 bases). CDR3 size: 15 residues. V gave up 2 bases and J gave up 6 bases, with 16 bases separating them. Germline lookup yields CDR1 MNHNS and CDR2 SASEGT. The CDR3 loop is CASSERVGGTAEAFF. The CDR3 DNA reads as TGTGCCAGCAGTGAAAGGGTGGGGGGGACGGCTGAAGCTTTCTTT.

Points on this clone: Mismatch with germline at one junction end may stem from a read error. The chain has TRBV4-1 and TRBJ1-1; a weak D match, TRBD1 (5 bases). This CDR3 comprises 11 residues. The V gene's germline CDR1 is MGHRA and CDR2 YSYEKL. The CDR3 region is CASSQGGQWIF. CDR3 nucleotide sequence: TGCGCCAGCAGCCAGGGGGGTCAGTGGATCTTT.

The chain couples TRBV9 to TRBJ2-5, with unresolved D. The CDR3 extends over 14 amino acids. Germline loops: CDR1 SGDLS, CDR2 YYNGEE. V lost 4 bases, J lost 2 bases, and 12 bases lay in between. CDR3 nucleotide sequence: TGTGCCAGCAGCCCCCGGGTTTTTCAAGAGACCCAGTACTTC. It encodes CASSPRVFQETQYF.

The chain employs TRBV9 and TRBJ2-4, with D perhaps TRBD2 (5 bases). This CDR3 is built from 15 residues. CDR1 SGDLS and CDR2 YYNGEE come from the germline V gene. V lost 0 bases and J lost 5, with 12 bases in between. The CDR3 protein is CASSVGRGLQNIQYF. In DNA, the CDR3 is TGTGCCAGCAGCGTAGGAAGAGGGCTCCAAAACATTCAGTACTTC. Full variable domain (rest looked up from reference TRBV9 and TRBJ2-4): DSGVTQTPKHLITATGQRVTLRCSPRSGDLSVYWYQQSLDQGLQFLIQYYNGEERAKGNILERFSAQQFPDLHSELNLSSLELGDSALYFCASSVGRGLQNIQYFGAGTRLSVL.

J is TRBJ2-6 and V is TRBV15; perhaps TRBD2 as D (5 bases). The V gene's germline CDR1 is LNHNV and CDR2 YYDKDF (reference sequence). The V end lost 5 bases, the J end lost 4 bases, and 15 bases lay between the germline ends. This CDR3 spans 16 amino acids. CDR3 DNA sequence: TGTGCCACCAGCCCGCGGGTAGGGTTGGGGGCCAACGTCCTGACTTTC. This gives the protein CATSPRVGLGANVLTF.

There are a few counts of this clone. V is TRBV6-6 and J is TRBJ1-1, with D uncertain. Germline loops: CDR1 MNHNY, CDR2 SVGAGI (reference sequence). CDR3 size: 11 residues. The CDR3 region is CAARRDTEAFF. CDR3 DNA: TGTGCGGCGAGGAGGGACACTGAAGCTTTCTTT.

The V call is TRBV9, the J call TRBJ2-5; D possibly corresponds to TRBD2 (5 bases). The CDR3 loop spans 15 amino acids. V was clipped by 0 bases and J by 2 bases, with 11 bases between them. CDR1 is SGDLS, CDR2 YYNGEE, per germline. The CDR3 bases are TGTGCCAGCAGCGTAGCTGCGGGCCGGCAAGAGACCCAGTACTTC. This gives the protein CASSVAAGRQETQYF.

The J gene is TRBJ1-1, the V gene TRBV19; D is perhaps TRBD1 (5 bases). Germline V gene lookup returns CDR1 LNHDA and CDR2 SQIVND (reference sequence). Trimming pared 1 base from V and 3 bases from J, leaving 12 bases between. This CDR3 region has 15 residues. The CDR3 here is CASSIGGLWDTEAFF. The CDR3 coding sequence is TGTGCCAGTAGTATAGGGGGCCTATGGGACACTGAAGCTTTCTTT.

The chain employs TRBV7-2 and TRBJ2-1; 8 bases are a match to TRBD2. J gave up 3 bases and V 5 bases, and 6 bases lay outside the gene matches. CDR3 size: 15 residues. Germline values: CDR1 SGHTA, CDR2 FQGNSA. CDR3 amino acids: CASSLSGTSYNEQFF. CDR3 in DNA: TGTGCCAGCAGCCTCTCCGGGACTAGCTACAATGAGCAGTTCTTC.

A note on this clone: Other DNA sequences in this sample translate to the same CDR3. The chain uses TRBV7-9 and TRBJ2-3; TRBD2 might be the D (5 bases). V lost 4 bases and J lost 2, with 10 bases in between. Germline CDR1 and CDR2: SEHNR and FQNEAQ (reference sequence). The CDR3 contains 14 residues. CDR3 loop: CASSSRGHTDTQYF. The CDR3 DNA is TGTGCCAGCAGCTCTCGAGGGCACACAGATACGCAGTATTTT.

The chain uses TRBV29-1 and TRBJ2-4, with a tentative D call TRBD1 (5 bases). CDR1 and CDR2 from the germline V gene are SQVTM and ANQGSEA. V was shortened by 0 bases and J by 8 bases, with 14 bases between the two germline ends. The CDR3 loop spans 14 amino acids. The CDR3: CSVEEGRVPDIQYF. CDR3 in DNA: TGCAGCGTTGAAGAGGGCAGGGTACCCGACATTCAGTACTTC.

The gene calls are TRBV7-2 and TRBJ1-2; 7 bases are shared with TRBD1. The V segment lost 6 bases and the J segment 0 bases; nucleotides outside the gene matches: 7. CDR1 and CDR2 (germline): SGHTA, FQGNSA. CDR3 length equals 15 residues. The CDR3 DNA reads TGTGCCAGCAGGCGTTCCGGGACAGCTAACTATGGCTACACCTTC. Its protein product is CASRRSGTANYGYTF.